What follows describes a single T cell receptor beta chain. One end of the junction fails to match germline, which may point to a read error. Template material for amplifying TCR beta CDR3 regions consisted of RNA transcripts. RT-PCR in the first round (using the HTBI primer set) targeted the TCR CDR3. TCRdb fed the multiplex PCR reads into MiXCR, producing one record per CDR3 protein. The sample has 300,000 to 400,000 distinct CDR3 sequences; approximately 18% are singletons. Germline lookup yields CDR1 SGHAT and CDR2 FQDESV (reference sequence). The CDR3 length is 17 residues. This sample is drawn from a study of T cells in Graves' hyperthyroidism and ophthalmopathy. In making diagnoses, clinical symptoms, serum thyroxine and TRAb, thyroid ultrasound and orbital computed tomography were all used.

The sequenced sample consisted of blood. The clonotype originates from a man aged 18 to 29 with Graves' ophthalmopathy. The V and J genes are TRBV11-1 and TRBJ2-3; TRBD2 aligns across 11 bases. The DNA for the CDR3 is TGTGCCAGCAGCCTAGCGGGGGGTCCTCCGGGCACAGATACGCAGTATTTT. It encodes CASSLAGGPPGTDTQYF.